Presented here are 18 T cell receptor beta chains from one specimen sequenced in a study of blood T cell repertoires in COVID-19. Clones were sequenced by immunoSEQ multiplex PCR, and TCRdb holds only the in-frame ones, with some missing. The table has over 250,000 clones, about nine tenths seen once. Material for sequencing was PBMCs or T cells enriched from blood (not recorded which). These TCRs come from a woman in her thirties who had recovered from COVID-19.

This chain uses TRBV6-5 with TRBJ2-5, with TRBD2 matching over 7 bases. Germline loops: CDR1 MNHEY, CDR2 SVGAGI. The CDR3 runs 15 residues. The V gene end was trimmed by 7 bases and the J gene end by 4 bases; junction bases not matched to a gene: 12. CDR3 amino acids: CASTPSGGAGETQYF. For the CDR3, the DNA is TGTGCCAGCACTCCTTCGGGAGGCGCGGGAGAGACCCAGTACTTC.

The chain carries TRBV5-4 and TRBJ2-5; TRBD1 agrees at 9 bases. With V trimmed by 4 bases and J by 2 bases, 9 bases remained unmatched. The CDR3 sequence is 16 residues long. Germline assignment: CDR1 SGHNT and CDR2 YYREEE (reference sequence). The CDR3 region is CASSATGTGRQETQYF. Here the CDR3 DNA reads TGTGCCAGCAGCGCCACCGGGACAGGGAGGCAAGAGACCCAGTACTTC.

This clone showed up just once. One junction end disagrees with the germline gene, perhaps due to a read error. The chain couples TRBV10-3 to TRBJ1-1; TRBD1 matches 9 bases. The CDR3 extends over 15 amino acids. Germline values: CDR1 ENHRY, CDR2 SYGVKD. Here the CDR3 reads CAISGDRALNTEAFF. CDR3 sequence (DNA): TGTGCCATAAGTGGGGACAGGGCCCTGAACACTGAAGCTTTCTTT.

The CDR3 spells CASGTDLSGANVLTF. The CDR3 nucleotides read TGTGCCAGCGGGACAGACCTCTCTGGGGCCAACGTCCTGACTTTC. The genes are TRBV2 and TRBJ2-6; 7 nucleotides agree with TRBD1. Trimming at V came to 8 bases and at J to 0 bases, leaving 4 bases not matched to a gene. Germline loops: CDR1 SNHLY, CDR2 FYNNEI. CDR3 length equals 15 residues.

This sequence joins TRBV9 and TRBJ2-7; no reliable D call. The CDR3 contains 14 residues. The germline V gene has CDR1 SGDLS and CDR2 YYNGEE. V lost 0 bases, J lost 3 bases, and 10 bases lay in between. CDR3 DNA: TGTGCCAGCAGCGTAGATCCAGAATTCTACGAGCAGTACTTC. Translation gives CASSVDPEFYEQYF.

The V and J genes are TRBV18 and TRBJ2-7, with a possible D match to TRBD2 (5 bases). V was trimmed by 6 bases and J by 6 bases, leaving 18 bases between them. Germline V lookup: CDR1 KGHSH, CDR2 LQKENI. This CDR3 is built from 14 residues. CDR3 sequence: CASSPVNEGTEQYF. Here the CDR3 DNA reads TGTGCCAGCTCCCCTGTAAACGAGGGAACCGAGCAGTACTTC.

This chain joins TRBV7-9 and TRBJ2-1; perhaps TRBD2 as D (6 bases). Germline V gene sequence: CDR1 SEHNR, CDR2 FQNEAQ (reference sequence). The CDR3 has 13 amino acids. V was shortened by 5 bases and J by 6 bases, with 11 bases between the two germline ends. The CDR3: CASSPGSSNEQFF. The CDR3 nucleotides are TGTGCCAGCAGCCCCGGGAGTAGCAATGAGCAGTTCTTC.

The rearrangement joins TRBV6-5 to TRBJ1-2; D is unresolved. The CDR3 loop spans 14 amino acids. Germline V gene sequence: CDR1 MNHEY, CDR2 SVGAGI. Trimming pared 0 bases from V and 7 bases from J, leaving 12 bases between. CDR3 coding DNA: TGTGCCAGCAGTTACTCGGTCCCGGAGTCTGGCTACACCTTC. Translated: CASSYSVPESGYTF.

The V and J genes are TRBV18 and TRBJ2-7; 9 nucleotides match TRBD1. There are 15 residues in the CDR3. Germline V CDR1 and CDR2: KGHSH, LQKENI. Trimming took 0 bases from V and 4 from J; bases not matched to a gene: 4. DNA for the CDR3: TGTGCCAGCTCACCACCTCCGGACAGGGGTTACGAGCAGTACTTC. Its translation: CASSPPPDRGYEQYF.

J is TRBJ2-3 and V is TRBV12-3 or TRBV12-4, with D tentatively TRBD1 (6 bases). V lost 11 bases and J lost 3, with 12 bases in between. The CDR3 is made up of 12 amino acids. In nucleotides, the CDR3 is TGTGCCGTGGCCAGGGGTACAGATACGCAGTATTTT. Amino acid sequence: CAVARGTDTQYF.

V gene TRBV18 combines with J gene TRBJ1-2; 8 positions agree with TRBD1. Losses at the gene ends were 3 bases for V and 7 bases for J; bases not matched to a gene: 10. The germline V gene has CDR1 KGHSH and CDR2 LQKENI. CDR3 length equals 15 residues. The CDR3 sequence is CASSPTAQGASGYTF. CDR3 DNA sequence: TGTGCCAGCTCACCTACCGCCCAGGGGGCGAGTGGCTACACCTTC.

The CDR3 DNA sequence: TGTGCCAGCAGGGGATCACTACAATACAGGTCCGATCAGCCCCAGCATTTT. Translation: CASRGSLQYRSDQPQHF. The chain links TRBV28 to TRBJ1-5; possible D gene TRBD1, 5 bases. V was clipped by 6 bases and J by 5 bases, with 23 bases between them. The CDR3 loop spans 17 amino acids. Germline assignment: CDR1 MDHEN and CDR2 SYDVKM.

The chain links TRBV10-1 to TRBJ1-1; D is uncertain. In germline, CDR1 is WNHNN, CDR2 SYGVQD (reference sequence). The ends were cut back, 4 bases at V and 0 bases at J, with 12 bases in the middle. The CDR3 sequence is 15 residues long. CDR3 loop: CASSAGQLMNTEAFF. The CDR3 nucleotides are TGCGCCAGCAGTGCTGGGCAGCTCATGAACACTGAAGCTTTCTTT.

This chain connects TRBV4-2 to TRBJ2-3; the match to TRBD2 covers 7 bases. There are 18 residues in the CDR3. The junction had 9 bases not matched to a gene; V was cut back by 0 bases and J by 0 bases. Germline V CDR1 and CDR2: LGHNA, YNFKEQ. The CDR3 loop is CASSQDLEGAGSTDTQYF. CDR3 in DNA: TGTGCCAGCAGCCAAGACTTGGAAGGAGCGGGAAGCACAGATACGCAGTATTTT.

This chain uses TRBV7-9 with TRBJ2-3, with 8 bases identical to TRBD1. J gave up 0 bases and V 2 bases, and 4 bases lay outside the gene matches. Per the germline V gene, CDR1 is SEHNR and CDR2 is FQNEAQ (reference sequence). The CDR3 contains 16 residues. The CDR3 reads CASSLSRDRSTDTQYF. For the CDR3, the DNA is TGTGCCAGCAGCTTAAGTCGGGACAGGAGCACAGATACGCAGTATTTT.

V and J are TRBV6-2 or TRBV6-3 and TRBJ1-5; D might be TRBD1 (6 bases). This CDR3 spans 18 amino acids. V gave up 2 bases and J gave up 4 bases, with 21 bases separating them. Germline V gives CDR1 MNHEY, CDR2 SVGEGT. In nucleotides, the CDR3 is TGTGCCAGCAGTTACCCAGGGGCGACTCCTTACATGAATCAGCCCCAGCATTTT. As protein: CASSYPGATPYMNQPQHF.

V is TRBV29-1 and J is TRBJ2-7; the D gene is possibly TRBD1 (5 bases). Trimming pared 4 bases from V and 2 bases from J, leaving 15 bases between. Looked up from germline, CDR1 is SQVTM and CDR2 is ANQGSEA. This CDR3 contains 14 residues. CDR3 in amino acids: CSVAFPGKPYEQYF. The CDR3 DNA reads as TGCAGCGTTGCTTTCCCAGGGAAACCCTACGAGCAGTACTTC.

The chain recombines TRBV18 with TRBJ2-2; D ambiguous. The CDR3 loop spans 15 amino acids. Germline loops: CDR1 KGHSH, CDR2 LQKENI. V lost 3 bases and J lost 0, with 8 bases in between. DNA of the CDR3: TGTGCCAGCTCACCTACAACAGCGAACACCGGGGAGCTGTTTTTT. Its translation: CASSPTTANTGELFF.